The rows below give T cell receptor beta chains drawn from one sample of a study of shared clonotypes between healthy human individuals. Assay used: immunoSEQ multiplex PCR; TCRdb lists only in-frame clones, some missing. There are around 640,000 clones in the sample; around 96% occur only once, and about 0.12% lies in the top ten. What was sequenced was naive CD8+ T cells sorted from blood. These receptors originate from a woman in her 30s in good health. The CDR3 runs from the conserved cysteine through the conserved F or W. The order of the fields is D gene, clone size, J gene, V gene, CDR3 protein, CDR3 DNA. D genes are given only for firm matches. Rows may omit the clone size; those that give it use once, few, many or a size class.

NA | NA | TRBJ2-7 | TRBV11-2 | CASSLELGLTSYEQYF | TGTGCCAGCAGCTTAGAGTTAGGACTAACTTCCTACGAGCAGTACTTC
NA | NA | TRBJ2-2 | TRBV28 | CASLGVSRNTGELFF | TGTGCGTCCCTAGGGGTTTCTCGGAACACCGGGGAGCTGTTTTTT
NA | NA | TRBJ2-2 | TRBV25-1 | CASSEWDTTNTGELFF | TGTGCCAGCAGTGAATGGGACACCACGAACACCGGGGAGCTGTTTTTT
TRBD2 | NA | TRBJ2-5 | TRBV4-2 | CASSQDASGAQETQYF | TGTGCCAGCAGCCAAGATGCTAGCGGGGCCCAAGAGACCCAGTACTTC
NA | NA | TRBJ1-4 | TRBV28 | CASSTAVNEKLFF | TGTGCCAGCAGTACAGCGGTTAATGAAAAACTGTTTTTT
NA | NA | TRBJ2-2 | TRBV6-5 | CASSYLGEFGELFF | TGTGCCAGCAGTTACTTGGGGGAGTTCGGGGAGCTGTTTTTT
NA | NA | TRBJ1-2 | TRBV18 | CASSPSRGVYYGYTF | TGTGCCAGCTCACCTTCGCGGGGGGTTTACTATGGCTACACCTTC
NA | NA | TRBJ2-1 | TRBV6-1 | CASSDLLGTSSYNEQFF | TGTGCCAGCAGTGATCTGTTGGGGACGAGCTCCTACAATGAGCAGTTCTTC
NA | once | TRBJ2-7 | TRBV11-2 | CASSLVPRNHDEQYF | TGTGCCAGCAGCTTAGTACCTAGAAATCACGACGAGCAGTACTTC
NA | NA | TRBJ1-3 | TRBV28 | CASSRITLGDVTFSGNTIYF | TGTGCCAGCAGCCGAATCACCCTAGGGGATGTCACCTTCTCTGGAAACACCATATATTTT
TRBD2 | NA | TRBJ2-1 | TRBV6-5 | CASSYLGEGLSREQFF | TGTGCCAGCAGTTACTTGGGGGAGGGCCTTTCAAGAGAGCAGTTCTTC
NA | NA | TRBJ2-6 | TRBV5-4 | CASSLVAGVSGANVLTF | TGTGCCAGCAGCTTGGTGGCAGGGGTCTCTGGGGCCAACGTCCTGACTTTC
NA | once | TRBJ2-7 | TRBV9 | CASSVGGPEQYF | TGTGCCAGCAGCGTAGGAGGCCCCGAGCAGTACTTC
NA | NA | TRBJ1-1 | TRBV16 | CASSQFWNTEAFF | TGTGCCAGCAGCCAATTCTGGAACACTGAAGCTTTCTTT
TRBD1 | NA | TRBJ1-2 | TRBV30 | CAWSLDRGGGYTF | TGTGCCTGGAGTTTAGACAGGGGCGGTGGCTACACCTTC
NA | NA | TRBJ2-7 | TRBV28 | CASSRSGFYEQYF | TGTGCCAGCAGTCGGTCCGGGTTCTACGAGCAGTACTTC
NA | once | TRBJ1-5 | TRBV19 | CASSWGEGSNQPQHF | TGTGCCAGTAGTTGGGGGGAGGGGAGCAATCAGCCCCAGCATTTT
NA | NA | TRBJ2-7 | TRBV6-4 | CASSDGWGPGYEQYF | TGTGCCAGCAGTGACGGGTGGGGACCAGGCTACGAGCAGTACTTC
NA | NA | TRBJ1-1 | TRBV5-6 | CASSLSGSEAFF | TGTGCCAGCAGCTTGTCGGGATCTGAAGCTTTCTTT
NA | once | TRBJ2-7 | TRBV28 | CASSLWGTSSYEQYF | TGTGCCAGCAGTTTATGGGGGACGAGCTCCTACGAGCAGTACTTC
NA | NA | TRBJ2-1 | TRBV6-5 | CASSYAAPYNEQFF | TGTGCCAGCAGTTACGCGGCACCCTACAATGAGCAGTTCTTC
NA | NA | TRBJ2-7 | TRBV14 | CASSQGRSGTRSSYEQYF | TGTGCCAGCAGCCAAGGACGCTCCGGGACACGGAGCTCCTACGAGCAGTACTTC
TRBD1 | once | TRBJ2-7 | TRBV30 | CAWSEQGSVQYF | TGTGCCTGGAGTGAACAGGGGTCTGTGCAGTACTTC
NA | few | TRBJ1-5 | TRBV7-9 | CASSLGGVSNQPQHF | TGTGCCAGCAGCTTAGGAGGAGTGAGCAATCAGCCCCAGCATTTT
TRBD2 | NA | TRBJ2-7 | TRBV7-2 | CASSPWVAGSYEQYF | TGTGCCAGCAGCCCCTGGGTAGCGGGCTCCTACGAGCAGTACTTC
NA | NA | TRBJ2-7 | TRBV5-6 | CASSLWGGSPYEQYF | TGTGCCAGCAGCTTGTGGGGGGGCTCCCCCTACGAGCAGTACTTC
NA | NA | TRBJ1-1 | TRBV27 | CASSFSGTGGGVTEAFF | TGTGCCAGCAGTTTCTCGGGGACGGGAGGGGGTGTCACTGAAGCTTTCTTT
NA | NA | TRBJ2-1 | TRBV27 | CASSLSAGYSYNEQFF | TGTGCCAGCAGTTTATCGGCGGGATACTCCTACAATGAGCAGTTCTTC
TRBD2 | NA | TRBJ2-5 | TRBV5-4 | CASSLGLAGIETQYF | TGTGCCAGCAGCTTGGGACTAGCGGGAATTGAGACCCAGTACTTC
NA | NA | TRBJ2-1 | TRBV7-9 | CASSPSGLSSYNEQFF | TGTGCCAGCAGCCCGAGCGGCCTGAGCTCCTACAATGAGCAGTTCTTC
NA | NA | TRBJ2-7 | TRBV19 | CASSPSVDYEQYF | TGTGCCAGTAGTCCGTCAGTTGACTACGAGCAGTACTTC
NA | NA | TRBJ2-1 | TRBV7-9 | CACRGSPNEQFF | TGTGCCTGCCGGGGCAGTCCCAATGAGCAGTTCTTC
TRBD2 | NA | TRBJ2-1 | TRBV15 | CATSRTSGRAGEQFF | TGTGCCACCAGCAGGACTAGCGGGAGGGCCGGTGAGCAGTTCTTC
NA | NA | TRBJ2-3 | TRBV7-6 | CASSLAVLEGDTQYF | TGTGCCAGCAGCTTAGCGGTCCTAGAGGGAGATACGCAGTATTTT
TRBD2 | NA | TRBJ2-5 | TRBV2 | CASSDRTSAPEAQYF | TGTGCCAGCAGTGATAGGACTAGCGCGCCAGAGGCCCAGTACTTC
TRBD2 | NA | TRBJ2-7 | TRBV9 | CASNDGTSSYEQYF | TGTGCCAGCAACGACGGGACTAGCTCCTACGAGCAGTACTTC
NA | NA | TRBJ2-1 | TRBV5-8 | CASSDQLANEQFF | TGTGCCAGCAGTGATCAACTCGCCAATGAGCAGTTCTTC
TRBD2 | NA | TRBJ2-3 | TRBV9 | CASNPGGGVTDTQYF | TGTGCCAGCAACCCGGGGGGAGGAGTCACAGATACGCAGTATTTT
NA | NA | TRBJ1-1 | TRBV6-5 | CASSYSNTEAFF | TGTGCCAGCAGTTACTCGAACACTGAAGCTTTCTTT
NA | NA | TRBJ2-7 | TRBV5-6 | CASSLVDRTYEQYF | TGTGCCAGCAGCTTGGTGGACCGGACCTACGAGCAGTACTTC
NA | once | TRBJ2-1 | TRBV5-6 | CASSLTAEQFF | TGTGCCAGCAGCTTGACGGCTGAGCAGTTCTTC
TRBD1 | NA | TRBJ2-5 | TRBV18 | CASSPRDRAQETQYF | TGTGCCAGCTCACCCCGGGACAGGGCCCAAGAGACCCAGTACTTC
NA | NA | TRBJ2-7 | TRBV6-5 | CASGQGPSYEQYF | TGTGCCAGCGGTCAAGGTCCATCCTACGAGCAGTACTTC
NA | NA | TRBJ1-2 | TRBV4-1 | CASSQEQGVYGYTF | TGCGCCAGCAGCCAAGAACAGGGAGTCTATGGCTACACCTTC
NA | NA | TRBJ1-5 | TRBV27 | CASRPGVSNQPQHF | TGTGCCAGCAGGCCGGGAGTTAGCAATCAGCCCCAGCATTTT
NA | NA | TRBJ1-2 | TRBV10-2 | CASSESGQTYGYTF | TGCGCCAGCAGTGAGTCAGGGCAGACCTATGGCTACACCTTC
NA | NA | TRBJ1-1 | TRBV29-1 | CSVERGGTEAFF | TGCAGCGTTGAAAGGGGTGGCACTGAAGCTTTCTTT
NA | NA | TRBJ1-2 | TRBV5-1 | CASSLSGANYGYTF | TGCGCCAGCAGCTTGTCTGGAGCTAACTATGGCTACACCTTC
TRBD2 | NA | TRBJ2-1 | TRBV7-8 | CASSEGLAVNNEQFF | TGTGCCAGCAGCGAGGGACTAGCGGTGAACAATGAGCAGTTCTTC
NA | few | TRBJ2-1 | TRBV18 | CASSLGLVGDNEQFF | TGTGCCAGCTCCCTCGGTCTCGTGGGGGACAATGAGCAGTTCTTC
TRBD1 | NA | TRBJ1-5 | TRBV4-1 | CASSQVTGKNQPQHF | TGCGCCAGCAGCCAGGTGACAGGGAAAAATCAGCCCCAGCATTTT
TRBD1 | NA | TRBJ2-1 | TRBV11-2 | CASSSTGAYNEQFF | TGTGCCAGCAGCTCGACAGGGGCCTACAATGAGCAGTTCTTC
NA | NA | TRBJ1-5 | TRBV6-6 | CASSYEGIVSNQPQHF | TGTGCCAGCAGTTACGAAGGGATAGTAAGCAATCAGCCCCAGCATTTT
TRBD1 | NA | TRBJ2-7 | TRBV27 | CASKSTGLEPHEQYF | TGTGCCAGCAAGTCGACAGGGCTCGAACCCCACGAGCAGTACTTC
TRBD1 | NA | TRBJ1-5 | TRBV28 | CASRGTGSSNQPQHF | TGTGCCAGCAGGGGGACAGGGAGTAGCAATCAGCCCCAGCATTTT
NA | NA | TRBJ2-1 | TRBV5-1 | CASTSAREFYRAYNEQFF | TGCGCCAGCACCTCCGCCAGGGAATTTTACCGAGCCTACAATGAGCAGTTCTTC
TRBD1 | NA | TRBJ2-2 | TRBV2 | CASSEDRETGELFF | TGTGCCAGCAGTGAGGACAGGGAGACCGGGGAGCTGTTTTTT
NA | NA | TRBJ1-1 | TRBV11-2 | CASSADGAEAFF | TGTGCCAGCAGCGCGGACGGCGCTGAAGCTTTCTTT
NA | NA | TRBJ1-2 | TRBV10-3 | CAISEGRLGYTF | TGTGCCATCAGTGAGGGCAGGCTTGGCTACACCTTC